One TCR beta chain is described in this entry. As yet, its antigen is unknown. The record originates from a study of T-cell reconstitution after alpha-beta-depleted transplantation in children. Study findings and constraints: At the one-year point after transplant, T-cell counts and TCRbeta diversity were found to come mostly from T cells that had been newly produced. From surviving recipient T cells and thymic progenitors came the high day-60 TCRbeta diversity observed in some patients. Roughly two months post-transplant, alpha-beta T cells reportedly originated from several hundred graft clones that had expanded.

The ends were cut back, 3 bases at V and 4 bases at J, with 3 bases in the middle. The CDR3 has 12 residues. Germline V lookup: CDR1 ENHRY, CDR2 SYGVKD. The TCRbeta library incorporated unique molecular identifiers. TCRdb reprocessed the PCR reads with MiXCR, giving one entry per CDR3 protein. Of 40,000 to 55,000 distinct CDR3 sequences listed, 7.5% to 10% are singletons. V gene TRBV10-3 combines with J gene TRBJ2-2; D is uncertain. The starting material was PBMCs, mostly from graft donor cells, obtained 60 days after TCRalphabeta/CD19-depleted stem cell transplant. The TCR comes from a male patient aged 2 to 10 who had a stem cell transplant for chronic granulomatous disease, so the T cells may come from the graft donor. The CDR3 loop is CAISDSTGELFF. The CDR3 bases are TGTGCCATCAGTGACTCCACCGGGGAGCTGTTTTTT.